The entry that follows covers one T cell receptor (beta chain) sequence. Its cognate antigen is unknown. Using its own MiXCR run on the reads, TCRdb lists one record per CDR3 protein. There are about 740,000 distinct CDR3 sequences in the sample; approximately 33% occur only once, and approximately 18% lies in the top ten. The CDR3 covers 14 residues. Trimming removed 1 base from V and 10 bases from J; junction bases left unmatched: 5. Germline-derived CDR1 and CDR2 are LNHDA and SQIVND (reference sequence). This sample is part of a study of T cell repertoires in cytomegalovirus infection. Study-wide context: It was recently identified HLA-C-restricted and well-studied HLA-B-restricted CMV epitopes that the study used. Both CMV infection and a matching HLA type were indicated by public TCR beta signatures. Study conclusions and caveats: What dominated the ex vivo response were HLA-C-restricted CMV-specific TCR beta clonotypes. There were carriers of CMV plus the relevant HLA, and cumulative public TCR beta family frequency identified them.

The sequencing here drew on cultured PBMCs, taken from culture after CMV antigen stimulation. The chain uses TRBV19 and TRBJ2-2; 8 bases agree with TRBD2. This sequence was found in a human donor in good health (CMV status not recorded). Some clones in this sample may be carry-over from other donors' samples. In DNA, the CDR3 is TGTGCCAGTAGTATAGCGGGAGGGCCGGTGGAGCTGTTTTTT. Residues: CASSIAGGPVELFF.